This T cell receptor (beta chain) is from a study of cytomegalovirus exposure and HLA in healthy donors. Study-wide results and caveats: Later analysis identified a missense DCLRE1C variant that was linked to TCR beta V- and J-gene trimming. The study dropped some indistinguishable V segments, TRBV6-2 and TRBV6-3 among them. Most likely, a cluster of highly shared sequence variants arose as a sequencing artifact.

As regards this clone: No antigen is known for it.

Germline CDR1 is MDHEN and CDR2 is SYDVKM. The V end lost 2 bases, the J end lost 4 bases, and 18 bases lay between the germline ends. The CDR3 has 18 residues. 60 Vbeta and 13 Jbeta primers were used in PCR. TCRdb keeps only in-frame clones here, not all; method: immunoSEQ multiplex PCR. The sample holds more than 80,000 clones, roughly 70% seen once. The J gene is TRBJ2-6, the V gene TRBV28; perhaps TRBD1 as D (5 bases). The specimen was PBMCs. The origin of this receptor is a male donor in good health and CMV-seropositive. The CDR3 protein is CASSLIMTAPRGANVLTF. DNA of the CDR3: TGTGCCAGCAGTTTAATTATGACAGCTCCCCGAGGGGCCAACGTCCTGACTTTC.